This TCR beta chain was recorded in a study of blood T cell repertoires in COVID-19. Turning to the study itself: The study drew acute and convalescent COVID-19 samples from the United States, Italy and Spain. From T cells, B-cell-depleted T cells, or PBMCs came the material, which was cDNA or gDNA.

In the original workflow: Reference gene primer amplification in the assay estimated nucleated cell counts. The protocol was immunoSEQ multiplex PCR, while the TCRdb copy is restricted to in-frame clones and leaves out a portion. V and J calls and clone size are copied from that table; D and trimming were computed from the DNA. This table has about 49,000 clones, approximately 80% appearing once. This clone was observed a few times. This CDR3 is 18 amino acids long. CDR1 is MGHRA and CDR2 is YSYEKL in the germline V gene. V dropped 2 bases and J dropped 6 bases, with 25 bases sitting between them. The origin of this receptor is a woman aged 55-70 years with acute or convalescent COVID-19. The sequenced sample consisted of peripheral blood. The chain employs TRBV4-1 and TRBJ1-2, with a possible D match to TRBD1 (5 bases). CDR3 nucleotide sequence: TGCGCCAGCAGCCAAAGGGGAATCATTACAAGGGCCAGTAATGGCTACACCTTC. This encodes CASSQRGIITRASNGYTF.